The sequence of this T cell receptor (beta chain) was determined in a study of spatial heterogeneity in lung cancer. The CDR3 consists of 14 residues. Germline lookup yields CDR1 SNHLY and CDR2 FYNNEI. J was trimmed by 2 bases and V by 6 bases; bases with no gene match: 6. This clonotype was detected a few times. TCRdb independently ran MiXCR on the 5' RACE reads; one entry per CDR3 protein. The sample has over 90,000 distinct CDR3 sequences, over 8.5% seen once; the top ten hold less than 9%. Noted time point: sample taken at primary tumor resection. Unsorted tumor, nontumor lung tissue or cryopreserved PBMC supplied the whole RNA.

This clonotype was sampled from a male donor with early-stage non-small cell lung cancer. This material consisted of PBMCs, taken at surgery. The rearrangement links TRBV2 to TRBJ2-7; 8 nucleotides align to TRBD1. The CDR3 DNA reads TGTGCCAGCAGAGGACAGGGTAATACCTACGAGCAGTACTTC. Its protein is CASRGQGNTYEQYF.